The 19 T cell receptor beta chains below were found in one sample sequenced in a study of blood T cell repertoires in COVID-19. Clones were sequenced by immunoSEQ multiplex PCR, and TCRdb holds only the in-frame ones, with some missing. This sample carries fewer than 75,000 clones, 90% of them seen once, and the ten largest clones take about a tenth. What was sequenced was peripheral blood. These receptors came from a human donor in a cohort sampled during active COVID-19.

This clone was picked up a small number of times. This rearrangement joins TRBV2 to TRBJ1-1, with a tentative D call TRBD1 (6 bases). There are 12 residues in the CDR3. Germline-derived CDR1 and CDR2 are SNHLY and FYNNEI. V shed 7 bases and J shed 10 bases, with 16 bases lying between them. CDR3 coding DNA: TGTGCCAGCAAAGTAAACAGGGTACGAGCTTTCTTT. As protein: CASKVNRVRAFF.

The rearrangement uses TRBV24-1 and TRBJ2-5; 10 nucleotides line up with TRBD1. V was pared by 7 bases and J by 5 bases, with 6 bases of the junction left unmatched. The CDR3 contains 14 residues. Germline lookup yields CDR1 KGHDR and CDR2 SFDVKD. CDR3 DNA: TGTGCCACCAGGGAGACAGGGGGCTTGGAGACCCAGTACTTC. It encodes CATRETGGLETQYF.

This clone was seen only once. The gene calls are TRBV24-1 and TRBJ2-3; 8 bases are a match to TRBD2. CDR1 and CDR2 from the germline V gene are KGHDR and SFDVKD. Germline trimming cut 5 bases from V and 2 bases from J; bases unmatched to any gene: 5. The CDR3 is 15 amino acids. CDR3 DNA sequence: TGTGCCACCAGTGGTACGGGAGGGCCCACAGATACGCAGTATTTT. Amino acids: CATSGTGGPTDTQYF.

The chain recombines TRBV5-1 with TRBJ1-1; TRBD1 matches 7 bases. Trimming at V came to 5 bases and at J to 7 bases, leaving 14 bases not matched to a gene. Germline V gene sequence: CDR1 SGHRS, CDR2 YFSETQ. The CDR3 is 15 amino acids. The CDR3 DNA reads TGCGCCAGCAGATCTACCCCACAGGGGCAGGGTGAAGCTTTCTTT. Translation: CASRSTPQGQGEAFF.

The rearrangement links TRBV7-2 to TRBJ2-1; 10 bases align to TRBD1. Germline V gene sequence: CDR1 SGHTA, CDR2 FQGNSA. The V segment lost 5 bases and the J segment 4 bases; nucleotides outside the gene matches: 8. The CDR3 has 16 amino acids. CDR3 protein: CASSREGTGVYNEQFF. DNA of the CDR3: TGTGCCAGCAGCAGAGAGGGGACAGGGGTTTACAATGAGCAGTTCTTC.

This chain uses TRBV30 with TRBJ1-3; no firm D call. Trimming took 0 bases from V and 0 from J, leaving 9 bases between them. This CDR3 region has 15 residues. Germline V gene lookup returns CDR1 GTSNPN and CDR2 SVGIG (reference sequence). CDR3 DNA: TGTGCCTGGAGTGTACCATCTAACTCTGGAAACACCATATATTTT. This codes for CAWSVPSNSGNTIYF.

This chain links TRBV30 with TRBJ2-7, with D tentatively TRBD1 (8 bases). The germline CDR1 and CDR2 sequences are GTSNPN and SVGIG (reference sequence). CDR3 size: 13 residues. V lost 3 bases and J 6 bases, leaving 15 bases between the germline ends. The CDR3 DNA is TGTGCCTGGAGGGCAACAGGGGGGGCCGAGCAGTACTTC. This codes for CAWRATGGAEQYF.

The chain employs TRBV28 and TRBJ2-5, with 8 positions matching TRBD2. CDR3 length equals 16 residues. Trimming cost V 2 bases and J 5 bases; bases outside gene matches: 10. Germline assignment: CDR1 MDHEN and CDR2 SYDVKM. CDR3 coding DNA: TGTGCCAGCAGTTTAAGTCTCGGGGGGGCCGATGAGACCCAGTACTTC. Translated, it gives CASSLSLGGADETQYF. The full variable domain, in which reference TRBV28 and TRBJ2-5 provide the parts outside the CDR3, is DVKVTQSSRYLVKRTGEKVFLECVQDMDHENMFWYRQDPGLGLRLIYFSYDVKMKEKGDIPEGYSVSREKKERFSLILESASTNQTSMYLCASSLSLGGADETQYFGPGTRLLVL.

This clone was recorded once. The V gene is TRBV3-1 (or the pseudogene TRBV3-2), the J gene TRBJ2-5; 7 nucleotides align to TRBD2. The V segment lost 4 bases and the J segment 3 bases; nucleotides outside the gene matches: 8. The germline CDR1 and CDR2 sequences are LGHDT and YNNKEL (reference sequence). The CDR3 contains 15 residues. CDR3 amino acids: CASSPRTSEKETQYF. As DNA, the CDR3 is TGTGCCAGCAGCCCGAGAACTAGCGAAAAAGAGACCCAGTACTTC.

CDR3 DNA: TGTGCCAGCAGTTTCAGGGGGCGCGTAAACTATGGCTACACCTTC. Encoded protein: CASSFRGRVNYGYTF. The gene calls are TRBV28 and TRBJ1-2; 8 bases line up with TRBD1. V lost 3 bases to trimming and J lost 2 bases; unmatched junction nucleotides: 5. The CDR3 is 15 residues long. Germline CDR1 is MDHEN and CDR2 is SYDVKM.

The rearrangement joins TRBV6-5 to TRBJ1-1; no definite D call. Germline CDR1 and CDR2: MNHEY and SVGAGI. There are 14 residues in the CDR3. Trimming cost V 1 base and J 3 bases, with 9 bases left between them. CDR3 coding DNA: TGTGCCAGCAGTTACTTTACTCACCACACTGAAGCTTTCTTT. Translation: CASSYFTHHTEAFF.

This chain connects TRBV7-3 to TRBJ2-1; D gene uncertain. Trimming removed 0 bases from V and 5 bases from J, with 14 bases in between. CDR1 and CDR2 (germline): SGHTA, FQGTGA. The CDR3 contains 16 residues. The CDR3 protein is CASSLTASVSHNEQFF. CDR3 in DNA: TGTGCCAGCAGCTTAACAGCGTCGGTTTCACACAATGAGCAGTTCTTC.

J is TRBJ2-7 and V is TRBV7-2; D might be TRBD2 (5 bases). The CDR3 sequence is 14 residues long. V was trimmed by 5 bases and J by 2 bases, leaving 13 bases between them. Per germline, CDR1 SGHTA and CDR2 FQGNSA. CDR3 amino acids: CASSPRTLTYEQYF. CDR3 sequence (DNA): TGTGCCAGCAGCCCCCGGACTTTAACCTACGAGCAGTACTTC.

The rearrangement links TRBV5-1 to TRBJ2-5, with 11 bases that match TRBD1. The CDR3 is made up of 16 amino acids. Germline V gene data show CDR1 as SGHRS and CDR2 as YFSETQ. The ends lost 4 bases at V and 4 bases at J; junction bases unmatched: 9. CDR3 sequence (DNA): TGCGCCAGCAGCCCCAGGGGGACAGGGGGACCAGAGACCCAGTACTTC. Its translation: CASSPRGTGGPETQYF.

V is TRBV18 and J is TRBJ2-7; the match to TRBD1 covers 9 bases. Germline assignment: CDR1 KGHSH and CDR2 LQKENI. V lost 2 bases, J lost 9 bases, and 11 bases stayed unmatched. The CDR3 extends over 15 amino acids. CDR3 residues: CASSPVGTGRRGQYF. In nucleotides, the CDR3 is TGTGCCAGCTCACCAGTAGGGACAGGGAGACGTGGGCAGTACTTC. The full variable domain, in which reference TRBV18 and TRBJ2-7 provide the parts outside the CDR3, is NAGVMQNPRHLVRRRGQEARLRCSPMKGHSHVYWYRQLPEEGLKFMVYLQKENIIDESGMPKERFSAEFPKEGPSILRIQQVVRGDSAAYFCASSPVGTGRRGQYFGPGTRLTVT.

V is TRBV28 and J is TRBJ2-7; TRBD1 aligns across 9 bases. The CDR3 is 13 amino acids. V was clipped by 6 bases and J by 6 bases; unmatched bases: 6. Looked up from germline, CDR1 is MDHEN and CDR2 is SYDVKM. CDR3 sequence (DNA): TGTGCCAGCAGCCTACAGGGGGCTCGCGAGCAGTACTTC. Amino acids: CASSLQGAREQYF.

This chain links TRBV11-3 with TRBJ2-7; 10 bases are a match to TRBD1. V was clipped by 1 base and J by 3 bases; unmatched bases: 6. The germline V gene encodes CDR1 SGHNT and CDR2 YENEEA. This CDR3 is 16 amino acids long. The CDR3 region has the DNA TGTGCCAGCAGCTTAGCGTCGGGACAGGGGATCTACGAGCAGTACTTC. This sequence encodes CASSLASGQGIYEQYF.

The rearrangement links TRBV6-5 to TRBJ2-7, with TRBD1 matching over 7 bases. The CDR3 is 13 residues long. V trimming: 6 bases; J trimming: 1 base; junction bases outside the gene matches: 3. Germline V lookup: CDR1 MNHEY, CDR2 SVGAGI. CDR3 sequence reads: CASSRDRSYEQYF. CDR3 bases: TGTGCCAGCAGCCGGGACAGATCCTACGAGCAGTACTTC.

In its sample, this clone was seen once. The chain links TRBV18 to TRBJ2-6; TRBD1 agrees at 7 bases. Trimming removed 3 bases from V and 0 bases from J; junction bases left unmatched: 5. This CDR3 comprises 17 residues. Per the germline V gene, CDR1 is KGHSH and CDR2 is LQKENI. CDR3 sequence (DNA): TGTGCCAGCTCACCTGGGACAGTTGTCTCTGGGGCCAACGTCCTGACTTTC. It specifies CASSPGTVVSGANVLTF.